Listed here is a single TCR beta chain. What it binds is unknown. The repertoire was sequenced with immunoSEQ multiplex PCR; TCRdb's copy has only in-frame clones and lacks some. The sample records 51,000 or so clones, about 80% being singletons. The data belong to a study of early stage breast cancer tumors. Study-wide context: Most invasive tumors, about 75% of the 16, were ER+/PR+/HER2-. General observations from the study: In about 90% of the 16 patients, blood comparison separated tumor from normal breast. Most shared enriched TCRB sequences were commonly generated ones. Tumors had approximately 2.7-fold higher T cell density than normal breast.

Trimming took off 0 bases at V and 3 bases at J, with 8 bases between the two ends. The germline V gene encodes CDR1 LNHNV and CDR2 YYDKDF (reference sequence). This CDR3 comprises 14 residues. Source material: blood. The receptor comes from a person aged 50-59 years with breast cancer. The chain links TRBV15 to TRBJ1-2; tentatively, D is TRBD1 (5 bases). The CDR3 sequence is CATSRDGGDYGYTF. DNA for the CDR3: TGTGCCACCAGCAGAGATGGAGGGGACTATGGCTACACCTTC.